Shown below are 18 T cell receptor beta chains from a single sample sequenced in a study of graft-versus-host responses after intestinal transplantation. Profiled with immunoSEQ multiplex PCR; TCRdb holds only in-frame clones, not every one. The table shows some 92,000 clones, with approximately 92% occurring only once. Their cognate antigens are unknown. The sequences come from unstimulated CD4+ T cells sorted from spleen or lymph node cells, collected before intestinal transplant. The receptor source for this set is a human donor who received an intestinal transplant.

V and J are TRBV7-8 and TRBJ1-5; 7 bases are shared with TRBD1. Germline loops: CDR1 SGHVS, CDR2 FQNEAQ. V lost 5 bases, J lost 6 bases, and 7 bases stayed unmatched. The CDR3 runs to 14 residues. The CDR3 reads CASSPRQGGQPQHF. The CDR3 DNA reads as TGTGCCAGCAGCCCCCGACAGGGAGGTCAGCCCCAGCATTTT.

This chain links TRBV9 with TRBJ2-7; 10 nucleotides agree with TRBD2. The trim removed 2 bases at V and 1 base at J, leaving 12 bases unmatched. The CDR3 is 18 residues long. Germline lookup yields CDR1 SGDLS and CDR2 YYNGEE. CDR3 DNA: TGTGCCAGCAGCGTCTCAGGGGGTAGCGGGAGGTCTTCCTACGAGCAGTACTTC. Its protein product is CASSVSGGSGRSSYEQYF. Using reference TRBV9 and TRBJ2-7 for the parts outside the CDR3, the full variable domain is DSGVTQTPKHLITATGQRVTLRCSPRSGDLSVYWYQQSLDQGLQFLIQYYNGEERAKGNILERFSAQQFPDLHSELNLSSLELGDSALYFCASSVSGGSGRSSYEQYFGPGTRLTVT.

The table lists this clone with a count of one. CDR3 bases: TGCGCCAGCAGCCAGGGACAGACGAGGGTATACGAGCAGTACTTC. This encodes CASSQGQTRVYEQYF. The chain has TRBV4-1 and TRBJ2-5, with 7 bases aligning to TRBD1. The end of the DNA is better explained by TRBJ2-7, so the J call may be wrong. This CDR3 is built from 15 residues. The germline V gene encodes CDR1 MGHRA and CDR2 YSYEKL.

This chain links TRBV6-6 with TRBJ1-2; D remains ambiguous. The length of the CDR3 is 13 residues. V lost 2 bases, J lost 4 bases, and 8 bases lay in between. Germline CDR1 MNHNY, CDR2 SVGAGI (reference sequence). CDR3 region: CASSYRASYGYTF. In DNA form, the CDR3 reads TGTGCCAGCAGTTACAGGGCGAGCTATGGCTACACCTTC.

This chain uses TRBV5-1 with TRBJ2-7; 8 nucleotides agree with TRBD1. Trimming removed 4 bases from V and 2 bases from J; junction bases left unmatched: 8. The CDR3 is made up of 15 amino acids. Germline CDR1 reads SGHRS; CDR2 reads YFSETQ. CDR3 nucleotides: TGCGCCAGCAGCACGGGACAGGTTGGTGCCTACGAGCAGTACTTC. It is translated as CASSTGQVGAYEQYF.

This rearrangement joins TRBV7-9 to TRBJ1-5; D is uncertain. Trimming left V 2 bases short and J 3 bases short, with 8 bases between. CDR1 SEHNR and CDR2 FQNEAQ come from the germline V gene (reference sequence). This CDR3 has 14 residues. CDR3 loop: CASSLSGVNQPQHF. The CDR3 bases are TGTGCCAGCAGCTTATCCGGCGTCAATCAGCCCCAGCATTTT.

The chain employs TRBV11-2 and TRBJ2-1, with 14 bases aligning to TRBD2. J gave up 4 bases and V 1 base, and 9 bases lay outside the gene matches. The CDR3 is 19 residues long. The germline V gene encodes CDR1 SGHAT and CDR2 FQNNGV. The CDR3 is CASSLVYPGLAGGYNEQFF. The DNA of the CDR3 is TGTGCCAGCAGCTTAGTCTATCCCGGACTAGCGGGAGGATACAATGAGCAGTTCTTC.

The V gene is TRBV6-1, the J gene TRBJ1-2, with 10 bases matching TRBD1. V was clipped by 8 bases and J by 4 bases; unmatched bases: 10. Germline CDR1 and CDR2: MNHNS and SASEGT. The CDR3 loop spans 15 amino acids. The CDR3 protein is CASLRDRGAGYGYTF. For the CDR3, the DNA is TGTGCCAGCCTCCGGGACAGGGGAGCAGGCTATGGCTACACCTTC.

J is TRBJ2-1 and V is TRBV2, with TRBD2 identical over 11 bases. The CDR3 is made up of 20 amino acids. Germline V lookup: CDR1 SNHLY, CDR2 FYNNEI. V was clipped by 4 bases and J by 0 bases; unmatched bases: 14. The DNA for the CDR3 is TGTGCCAGCAGTGCCCCCCCGGGACTAGCGGACCAGAGCTCCTACAATGAGCAGTTCTTC. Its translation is CASSAPPGLADQSSYNEQFF.

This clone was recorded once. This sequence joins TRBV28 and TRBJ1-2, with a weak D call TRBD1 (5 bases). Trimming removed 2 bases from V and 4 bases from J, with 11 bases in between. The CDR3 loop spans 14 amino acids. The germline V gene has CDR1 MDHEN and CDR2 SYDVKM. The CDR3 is CASSLQGDGYGYTF. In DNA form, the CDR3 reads TGTGCCAGCAGTTTACAAGGGGACGGCTATGGCTACACCTTC.

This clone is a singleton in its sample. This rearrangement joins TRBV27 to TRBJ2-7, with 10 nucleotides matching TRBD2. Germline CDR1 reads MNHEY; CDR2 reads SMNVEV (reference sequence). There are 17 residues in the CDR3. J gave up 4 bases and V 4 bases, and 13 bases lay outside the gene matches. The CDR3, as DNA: TGTGCCAGCAGTTCACGAGGACTAGCGGCAGCTGCTTACGAGCAGTACTTC. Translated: CASSSRGLAAAAYEQYF.

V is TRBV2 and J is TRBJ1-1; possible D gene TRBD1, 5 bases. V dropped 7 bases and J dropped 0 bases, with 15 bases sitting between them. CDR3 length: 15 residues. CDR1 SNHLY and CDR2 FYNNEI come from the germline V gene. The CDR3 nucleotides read TGTGCCAGCATCACACGTGGGGGAATGAACACTGAAGCTTTCTTT. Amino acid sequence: CASITRGGMNTEAFF.

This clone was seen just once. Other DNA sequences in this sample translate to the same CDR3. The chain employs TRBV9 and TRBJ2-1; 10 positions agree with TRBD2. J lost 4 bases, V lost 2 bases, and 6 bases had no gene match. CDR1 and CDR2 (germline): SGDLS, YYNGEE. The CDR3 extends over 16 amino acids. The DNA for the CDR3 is TGTGCCAGCAGCGTGGCCACTAGCGGGATTTACAATGAGCAGTTCTTC. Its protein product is CASSVATSGIYNEQFF.

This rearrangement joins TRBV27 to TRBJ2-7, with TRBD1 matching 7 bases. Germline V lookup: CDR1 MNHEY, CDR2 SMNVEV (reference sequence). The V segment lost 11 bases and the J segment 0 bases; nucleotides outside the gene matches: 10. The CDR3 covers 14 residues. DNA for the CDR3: TGTGCCTCTTCCGGGACAGTTGGCTCCTACGAGCAGTACTTC. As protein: CASSGTVGSYEQYF.

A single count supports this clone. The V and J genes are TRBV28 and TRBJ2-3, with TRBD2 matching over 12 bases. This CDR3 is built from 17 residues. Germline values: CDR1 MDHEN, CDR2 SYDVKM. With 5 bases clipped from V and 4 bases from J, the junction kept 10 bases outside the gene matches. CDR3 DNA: TGTGCCAGCAGTCCCTCTCGACTAGCGGGAGTGCCAGATACGCAGTATTTT. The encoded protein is CASSPSRLAGVPDTQYF.

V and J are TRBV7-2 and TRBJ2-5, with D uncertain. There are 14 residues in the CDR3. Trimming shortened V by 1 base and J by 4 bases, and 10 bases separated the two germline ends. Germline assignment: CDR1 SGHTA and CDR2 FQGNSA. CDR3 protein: CASSLELWGETQYF. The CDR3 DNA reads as TGTGCCAGCAGCTTAGAGCTTTGGGGAGAGACCCAGTACTTC.

The CDR3 nucleotides read TGCGCCAGCAGCTTGGTAAACAGCGGGAGCCCCCTCAATGAGCAGTTCTTC. It yields the protein CASSLVNSGSPLNEQFF. The chain carries TRBV5-1 and TRBJ2-1, with 8 bases matching TRBD2. The CDR3 length is 17 residues. Germline lookup yields CDR1 SGHRS and CDR2 YFSETQ. J was trimmed by 6 bases and V by 0 bases; bases with no gene match: 11. Full variable domain (remainder filled in from reference TRBV5-1 and TRBJ2-1): KAGVTQTPRYLIKTRGQQVTLSCSPISGHRSVSWYQQTPGQGLQFLFEYFSETQRNKGNFPGRFSGRQFSNSRSEMNVSTLELGDSALYLCASSLVNSGSPLNEQFFGPGTRLTVL.

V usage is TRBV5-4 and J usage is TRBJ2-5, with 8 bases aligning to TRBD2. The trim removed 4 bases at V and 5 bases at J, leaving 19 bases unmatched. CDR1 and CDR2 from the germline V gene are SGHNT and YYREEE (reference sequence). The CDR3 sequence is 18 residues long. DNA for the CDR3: TGTGCCAGCAGCCTCGCCAAGAGAACGGGAGGGCTGTCGGAGACCCAGTACTTC. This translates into CASSLAKRTGGLSETQYF.